This TCR beta chain was identified during a study of blood T cell repertoires in COVID-19. Method: immunoSEQ multiplex PCR; TCRdb's copy keeps in-frame clones and lacks some. This sample yields 120,000 to 150,000 clones, of which around 90% are seen a single time; 2.5% to 3% belongs to the top ten. V lost 4 bases and J 4 bases, leaving 11 bases between the germline ends. The CDR3 totals 14 residues. CDR1 is MNHEY and CDR2 is SMNVEV in the germline V gene (reference sequence). This chain connects TRBV27 to TRBJ1-3; D perhaps matches TRBD1 (6 bases). The sequenced material came from peripheral blood. The receptor was isolated from a human donor with COVID-19, enrolled during active disease. The donor label of this sample is uncertain. As DNA, the CDR3 is TGTGCCAGCAGTTCGGACAGCTTCGGAAACACCATATATTTT. Amino acids: CASSSDSFGNTIYF.